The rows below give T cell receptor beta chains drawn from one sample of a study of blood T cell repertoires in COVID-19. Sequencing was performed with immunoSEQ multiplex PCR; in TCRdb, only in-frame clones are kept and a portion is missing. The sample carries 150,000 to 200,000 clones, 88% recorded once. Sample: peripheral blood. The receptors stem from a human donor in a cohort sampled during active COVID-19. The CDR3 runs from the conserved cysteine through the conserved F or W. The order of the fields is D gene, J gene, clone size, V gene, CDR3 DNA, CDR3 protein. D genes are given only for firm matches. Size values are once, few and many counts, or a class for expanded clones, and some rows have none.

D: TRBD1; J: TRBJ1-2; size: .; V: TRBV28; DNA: TGTGCCAGCAGTTTAGGACAGGGGAAGTTCTACGGCTACACCTTC; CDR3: CASSLGQGKFYGYTF
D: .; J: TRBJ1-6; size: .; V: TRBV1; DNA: TGCACCAGCAGCCAAGAGAAATGGGACAGGGGATCCTATAATTCACCCCTCCACTTT; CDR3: CTSSQEKWDRGSYNSPLHF
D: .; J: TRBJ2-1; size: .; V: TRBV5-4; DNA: TGTGCCAGCAGCCGAGTGGGCCATGAGCAGTTCTTC; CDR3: CASSRVGHEQFF
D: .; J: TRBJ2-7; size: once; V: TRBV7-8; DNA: TGTGCCAGCAGCTTAGACAGGCGGGGAGAGCAGTACTTC; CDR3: CASSLDRRGEQYF
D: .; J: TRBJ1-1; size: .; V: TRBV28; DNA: TGTGCCAGCAGTAACAGGGTATCGGCTTTCTTT; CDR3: CASSNRVSAFF
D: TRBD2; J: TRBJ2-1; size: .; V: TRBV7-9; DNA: TGTGCCAGCAGCTTAGGTTCCAGCGGGAACAATGAGCAGTTCTTC; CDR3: CASSLGSSGNNEQFF
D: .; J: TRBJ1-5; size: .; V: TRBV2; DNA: TGTGCCAGCAGTGATGGCGGGCTTAGTAATCAGCCCCAGCATTTT; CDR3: CASSDGGLSNQPQHF
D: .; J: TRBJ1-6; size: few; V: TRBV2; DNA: TGTGCCAGCAGTGAACCAGGGAATAATTCACCCCTCCACTTT; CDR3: CASSEPGNNSPLHF
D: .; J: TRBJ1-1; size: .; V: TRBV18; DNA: TGTGCCAGCTCACCGGGCCTGGTGAACACTGAAGCTTTCTTT; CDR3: CASSPGLVNTEAFF
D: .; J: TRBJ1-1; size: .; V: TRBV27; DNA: TGTGCCAGCAGTTTAGCAGTTGGCACTGAAGCTTTCTTT; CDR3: CASSLAVGTEAFF
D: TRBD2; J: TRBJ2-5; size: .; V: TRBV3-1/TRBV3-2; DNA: TGTGCCAGCAGCCAAGAAGCGGGGGGACTCCAAGAGACCCAGTACTTC; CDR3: CASSQEAGGLQETQYF
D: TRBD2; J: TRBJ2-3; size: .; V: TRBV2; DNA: TGTGCCAGCATTAGCGGGGACACAGATACGCAGTATTTT; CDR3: CASISGDTDTQYF
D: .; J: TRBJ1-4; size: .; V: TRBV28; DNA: TGTGCCAGCGCGAGGGGGTCACGCGAAAAACTGTTTTTT; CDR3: CASARGSREKLFF
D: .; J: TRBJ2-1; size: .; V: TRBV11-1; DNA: TGTGCCAGCAGCGCTAAGGTAGCGGACTACAATGAGCAGTTCTTC; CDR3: CASSAKVADYNEQFF
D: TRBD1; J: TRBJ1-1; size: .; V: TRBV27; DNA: TGTGCCAGCAGCCCCTCGACAGGGGGAGGTACTGAAGCTTTCTTT; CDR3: CASSPSTGGGTEAFF
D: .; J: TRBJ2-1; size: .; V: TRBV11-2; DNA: TGTGCCAGCAGCTCGATGACTCCTACCCTCAATGAGCAGTTCTTC; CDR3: CASSSMTPTLNEQFF
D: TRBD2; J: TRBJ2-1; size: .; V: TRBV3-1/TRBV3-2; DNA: TGTGCCAGCAGCCAAGGGGTTCTAGCGGGAAATGAGCAGTTCTTC; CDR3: CASSQGVLAGNEQFF
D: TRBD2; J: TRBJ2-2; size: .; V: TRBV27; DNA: TGTGCCAGCAGTTTTGGAGGGAGGGCCGGGGAGCTGTTTTTT; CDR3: CASSFGGRAGELFF
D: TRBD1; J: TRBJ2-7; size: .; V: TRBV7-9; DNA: TGTGCCAGCAGCTCGGACAGGCTTTACTCCTACGAGCAGTACTTC; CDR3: CASSSDRLYSYEQYF
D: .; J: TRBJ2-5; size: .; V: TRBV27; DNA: TGTGCCAGCAGCTCTTACGGGGAGCCGCAAGAGACCCAGTACTTC; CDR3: CASSSYGEPQETQYF
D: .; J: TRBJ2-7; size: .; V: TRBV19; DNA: TGTGCCAGTAGTAAGAGCCTTAGCTCCTACGAGCAGTACTTC; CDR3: CASSKSLSSYEQYF
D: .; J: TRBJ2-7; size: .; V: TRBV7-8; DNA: TGTGCCAGCAGCTTACCACAGGTTACAGCACCCTACGAGCAGTACTTC; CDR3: CASSLPQVTAPYEQYF
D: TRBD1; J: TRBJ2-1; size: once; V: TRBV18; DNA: TGTGCCAGCTCACCAGGACAGGTGGTCTACAATGAGCAGTTCTTC; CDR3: CASSPGQVVYNEQFF
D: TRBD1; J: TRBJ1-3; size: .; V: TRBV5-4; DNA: TGTGCCAGCAGCTTGCAGGGGGCGGGAAACACCATATATTTT; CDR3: CASSLQGAGNTIYF
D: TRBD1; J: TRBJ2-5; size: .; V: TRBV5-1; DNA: TGCGCCAGCAACCAAAGACAGGGACCTCAAGAGACCCAGTACTTC; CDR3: CASNQRQGPQETQYF
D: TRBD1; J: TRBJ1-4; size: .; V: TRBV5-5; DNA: TGTGCCAGCAGCTCTGGGACCGGGACAGGGGTTGAAAAACTGTTTTTT; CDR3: CASSSGTGTGVEKLFF
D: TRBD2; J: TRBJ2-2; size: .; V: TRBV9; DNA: TGTGCCAGCAGCCCCGAGCGGGGGGGGACCGGGGAGCTGTTTTTT; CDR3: CASSPERGGTGELFF
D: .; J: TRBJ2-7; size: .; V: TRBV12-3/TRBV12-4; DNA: TGTGCCAGCGGCCGATCGTCTTACGAGCAGTACTTC; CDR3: CASGRSSYEQYF
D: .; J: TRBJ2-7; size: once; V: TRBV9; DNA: TGTGCCAGCAGCGTAGGTGAGGGAAGCTACGAGCAGTACTTC; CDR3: CASSVGEGSYEQYF
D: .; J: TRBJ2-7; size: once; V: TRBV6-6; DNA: TGTGCCACCCAGGCGGCGGGCCGGGCGGGCGAGCAGTACTTC; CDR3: CATQAAGRAGEQYF
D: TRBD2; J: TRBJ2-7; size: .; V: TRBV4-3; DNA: TGCGCCAGCAGCCAAGAAGGGGAGATAGCGGGGGTTCCAACTCCCTACGAGCAGTACTTC; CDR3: CASSQEGEIAGVPTPYEQYF
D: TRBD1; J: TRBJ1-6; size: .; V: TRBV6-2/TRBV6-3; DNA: TGTGCCAGCAGTTACGCTTACAGGGGGCAAAATTCACCCCTCCACTTT; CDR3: CASSYAYRGQNSPLHF
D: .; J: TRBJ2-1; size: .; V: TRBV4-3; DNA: TGCGCCAGCAGCCAAGACAGATCACCTTACAATGAGCAGTTCTTC; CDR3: CASSQDRSPYNEQFF
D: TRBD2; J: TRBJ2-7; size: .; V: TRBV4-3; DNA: TGCGCCAGCAGCCAAGATATTGGAACTAGCGGGGGGATCTCCTACGAGCAGTACTTC; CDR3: CASSQDIGTSGGISYEQYF
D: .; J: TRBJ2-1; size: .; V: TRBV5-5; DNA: TGTGCCAGCAGCTCGGGATTTGCGACTAGGCAATTCTTC; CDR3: CASSSGFATRQFF
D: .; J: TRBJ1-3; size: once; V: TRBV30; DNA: TGTGCCTGGAGTGTAGGTGAGGCTGGAAACACCATATATTTT; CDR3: CAWSVGEAGNTIYF
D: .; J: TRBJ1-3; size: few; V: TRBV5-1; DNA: TGCGCCAGCAGCCCCGGGACATCTGGAAACACCATATATTTT; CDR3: CASSPGTSGNTIYF
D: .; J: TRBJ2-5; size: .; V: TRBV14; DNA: TGTGCCAGCAGCCAAGATTTAGCGGAGACCCAGTACTTC; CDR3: CASSQDLAETQYF
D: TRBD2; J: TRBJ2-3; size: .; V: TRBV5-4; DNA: TGTGCCAGCAGCTTGAGACTAGCGAATGCAGATACGCAGTATTTT; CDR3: CASSLRLANADTQYF
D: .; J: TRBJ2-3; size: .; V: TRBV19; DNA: TGTGCCAGTAGTATAGCGGCGGATTCCACAGATACGCAGTATTTT; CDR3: CASSIAADSTDTQYF
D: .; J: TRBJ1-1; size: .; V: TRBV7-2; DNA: TGTGCCAGCAGCTTAGAGGGGGTGGTCACTGAAGCTTTCTTT; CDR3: CASSLEGVVTEAFF